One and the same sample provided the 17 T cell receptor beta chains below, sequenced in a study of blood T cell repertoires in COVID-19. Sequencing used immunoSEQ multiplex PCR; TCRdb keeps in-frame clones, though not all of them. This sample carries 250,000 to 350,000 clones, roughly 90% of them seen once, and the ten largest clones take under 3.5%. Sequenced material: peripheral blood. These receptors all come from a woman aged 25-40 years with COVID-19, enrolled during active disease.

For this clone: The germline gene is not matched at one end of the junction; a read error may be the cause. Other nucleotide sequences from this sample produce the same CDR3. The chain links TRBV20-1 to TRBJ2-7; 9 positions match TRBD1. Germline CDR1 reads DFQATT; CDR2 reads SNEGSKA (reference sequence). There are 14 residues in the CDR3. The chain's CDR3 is CSASRQGDNYEQYF. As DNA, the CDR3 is TGCAGTGCTAGTAGACAGGGGGACAACTACGAGCAGTACTTT.

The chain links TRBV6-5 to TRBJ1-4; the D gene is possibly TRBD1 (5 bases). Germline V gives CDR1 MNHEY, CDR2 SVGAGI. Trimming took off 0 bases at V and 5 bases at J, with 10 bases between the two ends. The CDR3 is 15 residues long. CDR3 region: CASSYSGSGNEKLFF. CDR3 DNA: TGTGCCAGCAGTTACTCGGGCTCAGGGAATGAAAAACTGTTTTTT.

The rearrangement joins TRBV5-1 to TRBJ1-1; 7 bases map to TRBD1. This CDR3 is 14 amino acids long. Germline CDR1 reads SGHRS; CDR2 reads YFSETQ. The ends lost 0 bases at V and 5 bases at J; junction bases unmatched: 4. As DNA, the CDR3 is TGCGCCAGCAGCTTGGGACAGGGAATGACTGAAGCTTTCTTT. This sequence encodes CASSLGQGMTEAFF.

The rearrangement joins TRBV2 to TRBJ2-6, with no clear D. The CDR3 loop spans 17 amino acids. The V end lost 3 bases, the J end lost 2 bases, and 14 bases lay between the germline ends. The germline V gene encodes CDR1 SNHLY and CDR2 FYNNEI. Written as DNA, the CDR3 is TGTGCCAGCAGTGATGTCCCTACGGTTCCTGGGGCCAACGTCCTGACTTTC. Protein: CASSDVPTVPGANVLTF.

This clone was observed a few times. CDR3 protein: CASSPYPTGDYGYTF. The CDR3 DNA reads TGTGCCAGCAGCCCCTATCCCACAGGGGACTATGGCTACACCTTC. This rearrangement joins TRBV6-5 to TRBJ1-2; 7 nucleotides match TRBD1. After removal of 6 bases from V and 3 bases from J, the junction contained 10 bases not matched to a gene. CDR3 length: 15 residues. Per the germline V gene, CDR1 is MNHEY and CDR2 is SVGAGI.

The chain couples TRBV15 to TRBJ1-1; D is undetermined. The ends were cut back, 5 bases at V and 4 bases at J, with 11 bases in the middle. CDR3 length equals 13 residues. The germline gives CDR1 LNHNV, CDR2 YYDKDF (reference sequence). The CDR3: CATSPRGGTEAFF. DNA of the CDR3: TGTGCCACCAGCCCCCGGGGAGGCACTGAAGCTTTCTTT.

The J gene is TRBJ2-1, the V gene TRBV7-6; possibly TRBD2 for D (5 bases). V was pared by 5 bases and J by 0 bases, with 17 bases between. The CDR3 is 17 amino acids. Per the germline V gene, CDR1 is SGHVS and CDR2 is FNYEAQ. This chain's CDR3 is CASSLESWERSYNEQFF. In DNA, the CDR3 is TGTGCCAGCAGCCTCGAGAGTTGGGAGCGCTCCTACAATGAGCAGTTCTTC. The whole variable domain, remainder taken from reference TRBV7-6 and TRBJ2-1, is GAGVSQSPRYKVTKRGQDVALRCDPISGHVSLYWYRQALGQGPEFLTYFNYEAQQDKSGLPNDRFSAERPEGSISTLTIQRTEQRDSAMYRCASSLESWERSYNEQFFGPGTRLTVL.

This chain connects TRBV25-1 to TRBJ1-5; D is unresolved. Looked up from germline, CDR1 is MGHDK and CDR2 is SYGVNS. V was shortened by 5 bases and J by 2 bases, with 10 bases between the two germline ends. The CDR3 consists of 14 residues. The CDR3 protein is CASSRGFGNQPQHF. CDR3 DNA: TGTGCCAGCAGTCGGGGTTTCGGCAATCAGCCCCAGCATTTT.

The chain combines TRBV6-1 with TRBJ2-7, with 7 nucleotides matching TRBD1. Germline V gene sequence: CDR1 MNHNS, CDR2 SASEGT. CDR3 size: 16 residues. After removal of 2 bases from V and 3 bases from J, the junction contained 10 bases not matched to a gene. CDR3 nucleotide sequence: TGTGCCAGCAGTGAACTCTCCGGGACAGACCTCTACGAGCAGTACTTC. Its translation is CASSELSGTDLYEQYF.

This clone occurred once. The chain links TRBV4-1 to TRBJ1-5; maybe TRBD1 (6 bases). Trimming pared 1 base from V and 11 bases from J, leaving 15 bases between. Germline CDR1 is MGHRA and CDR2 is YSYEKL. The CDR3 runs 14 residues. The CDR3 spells CASSQGTALGAQHF. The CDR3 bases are TGCGCCAGCAGCCAAGGGACAGCGCTGGGGGCCCAGCATTTT.

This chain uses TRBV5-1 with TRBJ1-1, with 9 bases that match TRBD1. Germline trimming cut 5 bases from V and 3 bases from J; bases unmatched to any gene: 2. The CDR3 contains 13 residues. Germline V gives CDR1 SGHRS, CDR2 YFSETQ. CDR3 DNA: TGCGCCAGCAGTCGACAGGGGGACACTGAAGCTTTCTTT. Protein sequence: CASSRQGDTEAFF.

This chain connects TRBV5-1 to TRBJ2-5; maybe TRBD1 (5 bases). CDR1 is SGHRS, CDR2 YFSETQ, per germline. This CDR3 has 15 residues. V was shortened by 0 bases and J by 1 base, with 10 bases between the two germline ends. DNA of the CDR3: TGCGCCAGCAGCTTGGCGGCAGGGTCCCAAGAGACCCAGTACTTC. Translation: CASSLAAGSQETQYF.

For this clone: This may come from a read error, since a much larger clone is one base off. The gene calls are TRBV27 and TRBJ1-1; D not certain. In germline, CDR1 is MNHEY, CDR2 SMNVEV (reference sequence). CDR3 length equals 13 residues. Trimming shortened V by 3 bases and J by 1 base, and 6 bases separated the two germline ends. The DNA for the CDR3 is TGTGCCAGCAGTTTCCACAGGAACACTGAAGCTTTCTTT. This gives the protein CASSFHRNTEAFF.

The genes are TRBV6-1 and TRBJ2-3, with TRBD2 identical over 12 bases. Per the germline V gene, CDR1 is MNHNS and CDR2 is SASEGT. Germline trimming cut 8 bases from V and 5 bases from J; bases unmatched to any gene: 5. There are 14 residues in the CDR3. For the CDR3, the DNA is TGTGCCAGCGTTCTAGCGGGAGGGGGAGATACGCAGTATTTT. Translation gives CASVLAGGGDTQYF.

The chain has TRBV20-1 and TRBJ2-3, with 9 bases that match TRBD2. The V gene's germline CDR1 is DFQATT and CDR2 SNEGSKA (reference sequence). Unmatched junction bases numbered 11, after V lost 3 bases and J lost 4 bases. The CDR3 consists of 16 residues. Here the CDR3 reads CSASTEGLAYADTQYF. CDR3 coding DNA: TGCAGTGCTAGTACGGAGGGACTAGCATATGCAGATACGCAGTATTTT.

CDR3 sequence: CASSRGLSGNTIYF. CDR3 in DNA: TGTGCCAGTAGTAGAGGACTCTCTGGAAACACCATATATTTT. The rearrangement links TRBV19 to TRBJ1-3; D is undetermined. Trimming took 4 bases from V and 0 from J, leaving 7 bases between them. The CDR3 contains 14 residues. Germline assignment: CDR1 LNHDA and CDR2 SQIVND (reference sequence).

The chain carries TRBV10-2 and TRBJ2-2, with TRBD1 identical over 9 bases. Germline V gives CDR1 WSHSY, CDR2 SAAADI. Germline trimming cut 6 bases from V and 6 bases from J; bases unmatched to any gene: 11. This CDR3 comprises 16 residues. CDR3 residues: CASRTLTGGLSGELFF. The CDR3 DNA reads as TGCGCCAGCAGAACATTGACAGGGGGTTTATCCGGGGAGCTGTTTTTT.